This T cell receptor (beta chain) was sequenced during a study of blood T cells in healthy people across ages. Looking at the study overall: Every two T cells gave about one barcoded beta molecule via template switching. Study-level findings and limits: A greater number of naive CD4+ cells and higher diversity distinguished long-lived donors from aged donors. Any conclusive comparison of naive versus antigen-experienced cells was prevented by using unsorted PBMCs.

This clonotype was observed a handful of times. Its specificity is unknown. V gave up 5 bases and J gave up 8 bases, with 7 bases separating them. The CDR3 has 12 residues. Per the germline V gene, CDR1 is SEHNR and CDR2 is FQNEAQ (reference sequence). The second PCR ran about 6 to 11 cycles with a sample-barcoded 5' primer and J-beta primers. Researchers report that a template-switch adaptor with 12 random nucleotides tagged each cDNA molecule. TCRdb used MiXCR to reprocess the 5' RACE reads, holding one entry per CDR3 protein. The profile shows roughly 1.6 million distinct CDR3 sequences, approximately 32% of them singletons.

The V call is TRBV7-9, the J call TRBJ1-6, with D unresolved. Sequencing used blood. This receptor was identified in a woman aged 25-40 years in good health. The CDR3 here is CASSIGYSPLHF. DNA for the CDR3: TGTGCCAGCAGCATTGGTTATTCACCCCTCCACTTT.